Following are 17 T cell receptor beta chains from one sample sequenced in a study of blood T cell repertoires in COVID-19. Profiled with immunoSEQ multiplex PCR; TCRdb holds only in-frame clones, not every one. The table includes 110,000 or so clones, roughly 80% detected once. Material: peripheral blood. These receptor sequences come from a man between 50 and 59 years old with acute or convalescent COVID-19.

The chain is built from TRBV7-9 and TRBJ2-3, with 10 bases identical to TRBD2. Per germline, CDR1 SEHNR and CDR2 FQNEAQ (reference sequence). The CDR3 has 15 amino acids. Losses at the gene ends were 3 bases for V and 7 bases for J; bases not matched to a gene: 7. CDR3 DNA: TGTGCCAGCAGCTTGGCACTAGCGGGACTTTATACGCAGTATTTT. Protein product: CASSLALAGLYTQYF.

The chain couples TRBV11-2 to TRBJ1-1; 12 bases align to TRBD1. Germline V CDR1 and CDR2: SGHAT, FQNNGV. This CDR3 spans 15 amino acids. Germline trimming cut 6 bases from V and 3 bases from J; bases unmatched to any gene: 5. In nucleotides, the CDR3 is TGTGCCAGCAGAGGGACAGGGGGCTCGGACACTGAAGCTTTCTTT. Its protein product is CASRGTGGSDTEAFF.

The chain carries TRBV5-1 and TRBJ2-1; D may correspond to TRBD1 or TRBD2 (5 bases each). Trimming took off 4 bases at V and 6 bases at J, with 14 bases between the two ends. The CDR3 has 14 amino acids. In germline, CDR1 is SGHRS, CDR2 YFSETQ. CDR3 amino acids: CASSVGERVNEQFF. The CDR3 region has the DNA TGCGCCAGCAGCGTGGGGGAGAGGGTCAATGAGCAGTTCTTC.

This chain connects TRBV19 to TRBJ1-3; D ambiguous. Trimming stripped 11 bases from V and 0 bases from J, with 14 bases between. The length of the CDR3 is 14 residues. Germline values: CDR1 LNHDA, CDR2 SQIVND (reference sequence). CDR3 sequence (DNA): TGTGCCGCCGAGGACTGGAGCTCTGGAAACACCATATATTTT. Amino acid sequence: CAAEDWSSGNTIYF.

This sequence joins TRBV27 and TRBJ1-4, with D hard to call. Germline V lookup: CDR1 MNHEY, CDR2 SMNVEV (reference sequence). The CDR3 loop spans 16 amino acids. Trimming took off 2 bases at V and 2 bases at J, with 12 bases between the two ends. CDR3 sequence reads: CASSLEGSGTNEKLFF. The CDR3 DNA follows: TGTGCCAGCAGTTTAGAGGGATCGGGGACTAATGAAAAACTGTTTTTT.

V gene TRBV25-1 combines with J gene TRBJ1-4; D not certain. The germline V gene has CDR1 MGHDK and CDR2 SYGVNS. Trimming left V 1 base short and J 1 base short, with 7 bases between. CDR3 length: 15 residues. The CDR3 coding sequence is TGTGCCAGCAGTGAATGGTACATAACTAATGAAAAACTGTTTTTT. Protein product: CASSEWYITNEKLFF. The variable domain in full, completed from reference TRBV25-1 and TRBJ1-4, reads EADIYQTPRYLVIGTGKKITLECSQTMGHDKMYWYQQDPGMELHLIHYSYGVNSTEKGDLSSESTVSRIRTEHFPLTLESARPSHTSQYLCASSEWYITNEKLFFGSGTQLSVL.

The chain couples TRBV7-3 to TRBJ2-1, with D perhaps matching TRBD2 (5 bases). CDR3 size: 13 residues. Per germline, CDR1 SGHTA and CDR2 FQGTGA. V was clipped by 3 bases and J by 5 bases, with 8 bases between them. The CDR3 is CASSLGANNEQFF. CDR3 in DNA: TGTGCCAGCAGCTTGGGAGCGAACAATGAGCAGTTCTTC.

The chain employs TRBV5-4 and TRBJ1-2, with D perhaps matching TRBD1 (5 bases). The CDR3 is 13 amino acids. V lost 4 bases to trimming and J lost 8 bases, with 15 bases between them. Germline loops: CDR1 SGHNT, CDR2 YYREEE (reference sequence). CDR3 nucleotide sequence: TGTGCCAGCAGCGTCTCAGGGTTGTCAGGCTACACCTTC. Residues: CASSVSGLSGYTF.

This chain links TRBV6-5 with TRBJ2-2; 7 bases map to TRBD1. CDR1 and CDR2 from the germline V gene are MNHEY and SVGAGI. This CDR3 has 15 residues. V trimming: 8 bases; J trimming: 1 base; junction bases outside the gene matches: 7. The CDR3 DNA is TGTGCCAGCCGGCTGGACAGGATGAACACCGGGGAGCTGTTTTTT. Amino acids: CASRLDRMNTGELFF.

V and J are TRBV6-4 and TRBJ1-2, with 7 bases matching TRBD1. CDR1 is MRHNA and CDR2 is SNTAGT in the germline V gene. J lost 5 bases, V lost 6 bases, and 9 bases had no gene match. There are 14 residues in the CDR3. CDR3 DNA: TGTGCCAGCAGCCCCTCCCCAGGGGGGTATGGCTACACCTTC. This sequence encodes CASSPSPGGYGYTF.

In regard to this clone: Other DNA sequences from this sample encode an identical CDR3 as well. The chain employs TRBV5-5 and TRBJ1-2; 8 bases align to TRBD1. The CDR3 runs to 14 residues. Germline CDR1 is SGHKS and CDR2 is YYEKEE (reference sequence). V shed 4 bases and J 2 bases; nucleotides not matched to a gene: 4. CDR3 sequence: CASSQGQANYGYTF. The CDR3 bases are TGTGCCAGCAGCCAGGGACAGGCGAACTATGGCTACACCTTC.

The chain employs TRBV6-9 and TRBJ1-3; D gene ambiguous. This CDR3 spans 15 amino acids. V shed 2 bases and J shed 1 base, with 9 bases lying between them. CDR1 is MNHGY, CDR2 SVAAGI, per germline. CDR3 in amino acids: CASSYTAGSGNTIYF. CDR3 nucleotides: TGTGCCAGCAGTTATACAGCGGGTTCTGGAAACACCATATATTTT.

The chain links TRBV6-5 to TRBJ2-6; tentative D call: TRBD2 (5 bases). Trimming pared 8 bases from V and 0 bases from J, leaving 8 bases between. CDR3 length: 14 amino acids. CDR1 and CDR2 from the germline V gene are MNHEY and SVGAGI. The CDR3 region is CASRRGSGANVLTF. The CDR3 DNA reads as TGTGCCAGCCGCCGGGGCTCTGGGGCCAACGTCCTGACTTTC.

The chain has TRBV5-5 and TRBJ1-1; D perhaps matches TRBD1 (5 bases). Germline V gives CDR1 SGHKS, CDR2 YYEKEE (reference sequence). Trimming shortened V by 0 bases and J by 4 bases, and 10 bases separated the two germline ends. This CDR3 has 14 amino acids. CDR3 sequence reads: CASSLASGITEAFF. The CDR3 DNA follows: TGTGCCAGCAGCTTGGCCTCAGGGATCACTGAAGCTTTCTTT.

The chain employs TRBV4-2 and TRBJ1-2, with TRBD1 matching over 7 bases. CDR3 size: 16 residues. With 5 bases clipped from V and 0 bases from J, the junction kept 9 bases outside the gene matches. Germline lookup yields CDR1 LGHNA and CDR2 YNFKEQ. Here the CDR3 reads CASSDRGQTANYGYTF. In nucleotides, the CDR3 is TGTGCCAGCAGCGATAGGGGACAGACAGCTAACTATGGCTACACCTTC.

The rearrangement uses TRBV20-1 and TRBJ1-1, with a weak D call TRBD1 (6 bases). The V and J ends lost 3 bases and 4 bases respectively, with 21 bases between them. CDR1 is DFQATT and CDR2 is SNEGSKA in the germline V gene (reference sequence). CDR3 length equals 16 residues. CDR3 residues: CSASPKGGRGVTEAFF. The CDR3 region has the DNA TGCAGTGCTAGTCCGAAAGGGGGGAGGGGGGTCACTGAAGCTTTCTTT.

A single count supports this clone. The CDR3 is CATSRVETGELFF. The DNA of the CDR3 is TGTGCCACCAGCAGAGTAGAAACCGGGGAGCTGTTTTTT. The chain joins TRBV15 to TRBJ2-2; D unresolved. Germline V gene sequence: CDR1 LNHNV, CDR2 YYDKDF (reference sequence). The CDR3 extends over 13 amino acids. V was cut by 1 base and J by 5 bases, with 5 bases left in between.